This T cell receptor beta chain is drawn from a study of shared clonotypes between healthy human individuals. As defined, naive CD8 cells were CD45RO-negative and positively selected for CCR7, with terminally differentiated effector memory CD45RA+ cells excluded. Deep level was the assay's run setting. The method was immunoSEQ multiplex PCR; TCRdb's version includes in-frame clones alone and lacks a portion of them. The profile shows approximately 2,200,000 clones, 85% to 95% of them singletons. Trimming shortened V by 2 bases and J by 0 bases, and 14 bases separated the two germline ends. Germline lookup yields CDR1 MNHNS and CDR2 SASEGT. The CDR3 has 16 residues. Concerning this clone: Antigen unknown.

Study conclusions and caveats: Between a handful of donors, naive CD4 clonotypes were shared at a level of about 5%.

The V call is TRBV6-1, the J call TRBJ2-7; D is unclear. The clonotype was recovered from a man between 18 and 29 years old in good health. Some clones in this sample may be carry-over from other donors' samples. The sequencing sample was made of naive CD8+ T cells from PBMCs. The CDR3 DNA sequence: TGTGCCAGCAGTGAATCAGTATGGCGGAGCTCCTACGAGCAGTACTTC. Protein: CASSESVWRSSYEQYF.